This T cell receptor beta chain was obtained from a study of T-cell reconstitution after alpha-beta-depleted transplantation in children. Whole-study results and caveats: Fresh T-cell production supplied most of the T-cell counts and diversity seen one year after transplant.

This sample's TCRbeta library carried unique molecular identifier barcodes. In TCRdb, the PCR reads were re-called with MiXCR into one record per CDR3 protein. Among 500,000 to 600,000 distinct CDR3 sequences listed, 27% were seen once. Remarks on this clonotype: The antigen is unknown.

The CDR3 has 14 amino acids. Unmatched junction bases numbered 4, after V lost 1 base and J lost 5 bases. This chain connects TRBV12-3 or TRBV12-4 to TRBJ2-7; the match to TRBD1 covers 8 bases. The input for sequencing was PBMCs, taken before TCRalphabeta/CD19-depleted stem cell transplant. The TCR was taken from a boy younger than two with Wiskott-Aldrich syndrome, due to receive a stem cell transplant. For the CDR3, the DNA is TGTGCCAGCAGTTTAGATTACAGGGGGGACGAGCAGTACTTC. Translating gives CASSLDYRGDEQYF.